These 19 T cell receptor beta chains came from one sample sequenced in a study of cytomegalovirus exposure and HLA in healthy donors. Use of 60 Vbeta and 13 Jbeta primers characterized the PCR. Repertoires were generated with immunoSEQ multiplex PCR, while TCRdb's copy carries only in-frame clones and drops some. The sample contains some 180,000 clones, more than 75% of which appear only once. Sequencing was done on a sample of PBMCs. These receptors all come from a young woman in good health and CMV-seropositive.

The V and J genes are TRBV19 and TRBJ2-7; 9 bases agree with TRBD1. Trimming removed 5 bases from V and 7 bases from J; junction bases left unmatched: 9. Germline CDR1 is LNHDA and CDR2 is SQIVND (reference sequence). CDR3 size: 14 residues. This CDR3 is CASSPGQGLGEQYF. As DNA, the CDR3 is TGTGCCAGTAGTCCGGGACAGGGCCTCGGGGAGCAGTACTTC.

This rearrangement joins TRBV6-1 to TRBJ2-1; tentatively, D is TRBD2 (5 bases). Trimming cost V 8 bases and J 0 bases, with 14 bases left between them. CDR1 is MNHNS and CDR2 is SASEGT in the germline V gene. The CDR3 is made up of 15 amino acids. CDR3 loop: CASQADFSSYNEQFF. CDR3 sequence (DNA): TGTGCCAGCCAAGCGGACTTTAGCTCCTACAATGAGCAGTTCTTC.

The chain joins TRBV6-1 to TRBJ2-3, with D perhaps matching TRBD2 (6 bases). The V and J ends lost 4 bases and 1 base respectively, with 6 bases between them. The CDR3 is 13 residues long. Germline loops: CDR1 MNHNS, CDR2 SASEGT. The CDR3 DNA reads TGTGCCAGCAGTGGGGAGGGCACAGATACGCAGTATTTT. Protein product: CASSGEGTDTQYF.

This clone has just one count. The chain carries TRBV2 and TRBJ2-7; 7 bases agree with TRBD2. This CDR3 is 12 amino acids long. The germline gives CDR1 SNHLY, CDR2 FYNNEI. With V trimmed by 6 bases and J by 1 base, 0 bases remained unmatched. The CDR3 sequence: CASRRESYEQYF. CDR3 nucleotide sequence: TGTGCCAGCAGGCGGGAGTCCTACGAGCAGTACTTC.

The genes are TRBV7-2 and TRBJ2-5; no clear D gene. In germline, CDR1 is SGHTA, CDR2 FQGNSA. Trimming took 1 base from V and 4 from J, leaving 10 bases between them. The CDR3 extends over 14 amino acids. This CDR3 is CASSLVRSVETQYF. The CDR3 region has the DNA TGTGCCAGCAGCTTAGTCCGGTCCGTAGAGACCCAGTACTTC. The full variable domain, its missing parts supplied by reference TRBV7-2 and TRBJ2-5, is GAGVSQSPSNKVTEKGKDVELRCDPISGHTALYWYRQSLGQGLEFLIYFQGNSAPDKSGLPSDRFSAERTGGSVSTLTIQRTQQEDSAVYLCASSLVRSVETQYFGPGTRLLVL.

This chain uses TRBV28 with TRBJ2-4; D gene uncertain. V was trimmed by 6 bases and J by 1 base, leaving 10 bases between them. The CDR3 contains 14 residues. The germline CDR1 and CDR2 sequences are MDHEN and SYDVKM. This CDR3 is CASSPSRAKNIQYF. CDR3 DNA sequence: TGTGCCAGCAGCCCTTCGCGGGCCAAAAACATTCAGTACTTC.

The rearrangement links TRBV7-2 to TRBJ2-3; possible D gene TRBD2, 6 bases. This CDR3 contains 17 residues. In germline, CDR1 is SGHTA, CDR2 FQGNSA. V was clipped by 1 base and J by 2 bases, with 16 bases between them. The CDR3 loop reads CASSLGAGIGDTDTQYF. For the CDR3, the DNA is TGTGCCAGCAGCTTAGGGGCGGGGATAGGCGACACAGATACGCAGTATTTT.

The chain joins TRBV5-6 to TRBJ1-3; D ambiguous. The CDR3 consists of 19 residues. The germline V gene encodes CDR1 SGHDT and CDR2 YYEEEE. V lost 0 bases and J lost 2, with 21 bases in between. CDR3 sequence reads: CASSLVGRPNRRTGNTIYF. In DNA form, the CDR3 reads TGTGCCAGCAGCTTGGTAGGCAGGCCGAATAGAAGGACTGGAAACACCATATATTTT.

The rearrangement joins TRBV4-3 to TRBJ2-1, with a weak D call TRBD1 (5 bases). CDR3 length: 15 residues. Germline V gene sequence: CDR1 LGHNA, CDR2 YSLEER. V was clipped by 0 bases and J by 7 bases, with 13 bases between them. The CDR3 nucleotides read TGCGCCAGCAGCCAAGAGTCCCAGGGTCGGAATGAGCAGTTCTTC. It translates to CASSQESQGRNEQFF.

This chain links TRBV7-9 with TRBJ2-5; a weak D match, TRBD2 (5 bases). CDR1 is SEHNR, CDR2 FQNEAQ, per germline (reference sequence). The CDR3 totals 12 residues. V lost 3 bases to trimming and J lost 7 bases, with 9 bases between them. CDR3 sequence reads: CASSFLEGTQYF. CDR3 DNA: TGTGCCAGCAGCTTTTTAGAGGGGACCCAGTACTTC.

The chain employs TRBV6-5 and TRBJ1-2; a possible D gene is TRBD1 (5 bases). Trimming cost V 7 bases and J 1 base, with 10 bases left between them. The V gene's germline CDR1 is MNHEY and CDR2 SVGAGI. The CDR3 runs 13 residues. CDR3 residues: CASTKDSNYGYTF. In nucleotides, the CDR3 is TGTGCCAGCACAAAAGACAGTAACTATGGCTACACCTTC.

The gene calls are TRBV7-9 and TRBJ1-6; D call uncertain. This CDR3 comprises 17 residues. The V and J ends lost 5 bases and 10 bases respectively, with 24 bases between them. The germline V gene has CDR1 SEHNR and CDR2 FQNEAQ (reference sequence). The CDR3 DNA reads TGTGCCAGCAGCAACCCGGGCCAAGCGGAGAGAGGGTCACCCCTCCACTTT. Its protein is CASSNPGQAERGSPLHF.

The CDR3 spells CASSPLLAGGGGQFF. The DNA for the CDR3 is TGTGCCAGCAGCCCTTTGCTAGCGGGGGGGGGAGGGCAGTTCTTC. The J gene is TRBJ2-1, the V gene TRBV7-6; TRBD2 matches at 12 bases. CDR1 is SGHVS and CDR2 is FNYEAQ in the germline V gene. This CDR3 is built from 15 residues. With V trimmed by 5 bases and J by 12 bases, 11 bases remained unmatched.

The chain employs TRBV7-2 and TRBJ2-7; the D gene is possibly TRBD1 (6 bases). The CDR3 runs to 17 residues. CDR1 is SGHTA and CDR2 is FQGNSA in the germline V gene. V lost 4 bases to trimming and J lost 0 bases, with 19 bases between them. In DNA, the CDR3 is TGTGCCAGCAGCTCCGTACGACAGGCCTTGACCTCCTACGAGCAGTACTTC. Protein product: CASSSVRQALTSYEQYF.

The rearrangement joins TRBV27 to TRBJ1-1; TRBD1 aligns across 7 bases. From germline, CDR1 is MNHEY and CDR2 SMNVEV (reference sequence). After removal of 5 bases from V and 4 bases from J, the junction contained 4 bases not matched to a gene. There are 13 residues in the CDR3. The CDR3 region has the DNA TGTGCCAGCAGTCCAGGGGGTGGCACTGAAGCTTTCTTT. It translates to CASSPGGGTEAFF.

This clone appeared a single time. CDR3 residues: CASSQVPIIIYGYTF. CDR3 coding DNA: TGTGCCAGCAGCCAGGTGCCGATCATCATCTATGGCTACACCTTC. This chain joins TRBV7-2 and TRBJ1-2; D is undetermined. The CDR3 runs 15 residues. The V and J ends lost 5 bases and 4 bases respectively, with 17 bases between them. Per the germline V gene, CDR1 is SGHTA and CDR2 is FQGNSA.

This clone showed up just once. The V and J genes are TRBV5-4 and TRBJ2-2; D gene uncertain. This CDR3 has 15 residues. CDR1 and CDR2 (germline): SGHNT, YYREEE (reference sequence). V was shortened by 1 base and J by 1 base, with 8 bases between the two germline ends. The CDR3 loop reads CASSLSRRNTGELFF. Written as DNA, the CDR3 is TGTGCCAGCAGCTTGTCGCGGAGGAACACCGGGGAGCTGTTTTTT.

This clone occurred a few times. The rearrangement joins TRBV5-4 to TRBJ2-5; 9 bases are shared with TRBD1. The V gene's germline CDR1 is SGHNT and CDR2 YYREEE (reference sequence). This CDR3 is 14 amino acids long. V lost 2 bases, J lost 11 bases, and 10 bases stayed unmatched. For the CDR3, the DNA is TGTGCCAGCAGCTTACAGGGGGCGAGTCCCGTGCAGTACTTC. This sequence encodes CASSLQGASPVQYF.

The V gene is TRBV11-3, the J gene TRBJ2-5; tentative D call: TRBD2 (6 bases). Trimming took 1 base from V and 4 from J, leaving 10 bases between them. Germline values: CDR1 SGHNT, CDR2 YENEEA. CDR3 length equals 14 residues. CDR3 loop: CASSLGWRGETQYF. CDR3 sequence (DNA): TGTGCCAGCAGCTTAGGATGGCGGGGAGAGACCCAGTACTTC.